A selection of T cell receptor beta chains follows, all from one sample in a study of blood T cell repertoires in COVID-19. The method was immunoSEQ multiplex PCR; TCRdb's version includes in-frame clones alone and lacks a portion of them. Among about 250,000 clones listed, about four fifths were seen once. Sequenced sample: peripheral blood. The receptors come from a man in his fifties with acute or convalescent COVID-19. The CDR3 runs from the conserved cysteine through the conserved F or W. A D gene is named only where the DNA matches it firmly. Not all rows give a size; the values are once, few, many and, for expanded clones, a class.

>TRBJ1-6|TRBV6-1|-|-
TGTGCCAGCAGTGAAAGGGAGGGGTTTTGGAATTCACCCCTCCACTTT
CASSEREGFWNSPLHF
>TRBJ2-1|TRBV6-5|-|TRBD2
TGTGCCAGCAGAATAAGCGGGGGGGCAAATGAGCAGTTCTTC
CASRISGGANEQFF
>TRBJ2-3|TRBV7-3|-|TRBD2
TGTGCCAGCAGCTTAATGGGACTAGGATCCGTTGATACGCAGTATTTT
CASSLMGLGSVDTQYF
>TRBJ1-5|TRBV6-5|-|-
TGTGCCAGCAGTTACGTGGGGGCTAGGCAGCCCCAGCATTTT
CASSYVGARQPQHF
>TRBJ1-2|TRBV30|-|-
TGTGCCTGCGTTAAAAGGAGCAACTATGGCTACACCTTC
CACVKRSNYGYTF
>TRBJ1-2|TRBV3-1/TRBV3-2|-|TRBD1
TGTGCCAGCAGCCAAGGACAGGGGTTTGCTGGCTACACCTTC
CASSQGQGFAGYTF
>TRBJ2-6|TRBV7-3|-|-
TGTGCCAGCAGCTTCGGCGGCTCTGGGGCCAACGTCCTGACTTTC
CASSFGGSGANVLTF
>TRBJ1-1|TRBV4-1|-|-
TGCGCCAGCAGCCAAGGGCAGATGAACACTGAAGCTTTCTTT
CASSQGQMNTEAFF
>TRBJ1-6|TRBV5-4|-|-
TGTGCCAGCAGCCGCACTCCAGGCGGGGATTCACCCCTCCACTTT
CASSRTPGGDSPLHF
>TRBJ2-1|TRBV7-3|few|TRBD2
TGTGCCAGCAGCTTAACGTCGGGGGGGAACAATGAGCAGTTCTTC
CASSLTSGGNNEQFF
>TRBJ2-2|TRBV9|few|-
TGTGCCAGCAGCGTATACGGGAACACCGGGGAGCTGTTTTTT
CASSVYGNTGELFF
>TRBJ1-3|TRBV7-9|-|-
TGTGCCAGCAGCTTCTTGCAGGGATACTCTGGAAACACCATATATTTT
CASSFLQGYSGNTIYF
>TRBJ2-1|TRBV28|-|-
TGTGCCAGCAGACTGCGACATGCGGGTCAAAATGAGCAGTTCTTC
CASRLRHAGQNEQFF
>TRBJ1-5|TRBV9|-|TRBD1
TGTGCCAGCAGCGTAGCTCCCACAGGGGATCAGCCCCAGCATTTT
CASSVAPTGDQPQHF
>TRBJ2-5|TRBV7-8|-|-
TGTGCCAGCAGCTCGGACAGTCAAGAGACCCAGTACTTC
CASSSDSQETQYF
>TRBJ2-6|TRBV6-1|few|TRBD1
TGTGCCAGTCGGTCCGGGACAGATGGGGCCAACGTCCTGACTTTC
CASRSGTDGANVLTF
>TRBJ1-5|TRBV2|-|-
TGTGCCAGCAGGATAGAGAGCAATCAGCCCCAGCATTTT
CASRIESNQPQHF
>TRBJ2-3|TRBV24-1|-|TRBD2
TGTGCCACCAGTGACCCTAGCGGGAGGATCACAGATACGCAGTATTTT
CATSDPSGRITDTQYF
>TRBJ1-2|TRBV2|few|-
TGTGCCAGCAGTGAAGCGGGGGGGTTTGGCTACACCTTC
CASSEAGGFGYTF
>TRBJ1-3|TRBV27|-|-
TGTGCCAGCAGTTTATCGCCCGGAGGTGGAAACACCATATATTTT
CASSLSPGGGNTIYF
>TRBJ1-3|TRBV5-5|-|-
TGTGCCAGCAGCTTGGCGGGGACTGGAAACACCATATATTTT
CASSLAGTGNTIYF
>TRBJ2-7|TRBV6-2/TRBV6-3|once|TRBD1
TGTGCCAGCAGCCCGTATCGATCAGGGGGCCTCCGGTACGAGCAGTACTTC
CASSPYRSGGLRYEQYF
>TRBJ1-5|TRBV11-2|-|-
TGTGCCAGCAGATCCAAGCGCCGGTCCCAGCATTTT
CASRSKRRSQHF
>TRBJ1-1|TRBV14|-|TRBD1
TGTGCCAGTAAACAGGGGGGGAACACTGAAGCTTTCTTT
CASKQGGNTEAFF
>TRBJ2-7|TRBV20-1|-|-
TGCAGTGCAAGACAGGACTACGAGCAGTACTTC
CSARQDYEQYF
>TRBJ1-4|TRBV12-5|-|TRBD1
TGTGCTAGTGGTTTGGTGAAGCGCGAGACAGGGGGTTCGGGTAATGAAAAACTGTTTTTT
CASGLVKRETGGSGNEKLFF
>TRBJ1-1|TRBV9|few|TRBD1
TGTGCCAGCGCAGGGGGATTCGGAAACACTGAAGCTTTCTTT
CASAGGFGNTEAFF
>TRBJ1-6|TRBV23-1|-|TRBD1
TGCGCCAGCAGTCACAAACACGCAGGACAGGGGGTGAGGAATTCACCCCTCCACTTT
CASSHKHAGQGVRNSPLHF
>TRBJ1-6|TRBV5-1|-|-
TGCGCCAGCAGCCTCCTGACCTTGCGGGATTCACCCCTCCACTTT
CASSLLTLRDSPLHF
>TRBJ2-1|TRBV29-1|-|-
TGCAGCGTTGCAGGGGCGCGGTACAATGAGCAGTTCTTC
CSVAGARYNEQFF
>TRBJ2-7|TRBV30|-|TRBD1
TGTGCCTGGAGGACAGGGGCGGACTACGAGCAGTACTTC
CAWRTGADYEQYF